Detailed here is one T cell receptor beta chain. There is no known antigen for this receptor. Base-call qualities are not available, and no considerably larger clone is one nucleotide away. Using the deep immunoSEQ assay, TCR CDR3 regions were amplified from genomic DNA by multiplex PCR. Extracted genomic DNA from each cell subset was spread evenly across all wells of several immunoSEQ 96-well plates, with each plate serving as a replicate. For sorted subsets, 150 to 250 ng genomic DNA, equal to 30,000 to 35,000 T cell genomes, was loaded into each replicate PCR. The purified libraries were quantified using a Qubit 3.0 fluorometer, sized with a Bioanalyzer 2100, and then quantified again using the KAPA Library Quantification kit. Every immunoSEQ 96-well plate was sequenced on a separate single-read 150-cycle Illumina NextSeq 550 flow cell. The source study handled its data this way. The immunoSEQ output contained only junctional sequences without quality scores, so filtering could not match that applied to full-length reads. Sequences were annotated with PyIR, a Python wrapper for IgBLAST v1.9, using IMGT germline references to assign V/J genes and CDR3. Reads were removed for weak V/J assignments (E-value above 1e-6), missing CDR3, stop codons, out-of-frame junctions, or ambiguous translated residues. V3J clonotypes were defined by identical inferred V gene, J gene, and CDR3 amino acid sequence. Percentage overlap between repertoires was computed as shared unique clonotypes divided by the size of the smaller repertoire. Three approaches were used to assess repertoire richness: RTK rarefaction, the Chao1 estimator, and Recon v2.1 estimates of unobserved clonotypes. OLGA was used to compute generation probabilities for all TCRbeta clonotypes that the gDNA method yielded from a few donors. TCRdb mirrors the immuneACCESS table, restricted to in-frame sequences. Some clones are absent from its copies; in checked studies, under half trace to an unresolved V gene, and the reason for the others is unknown. V and J calls plus clone size are reproduced from that table; the DNA served to infer D and trimming. The sample table records over 850,000 clones; 70% to 80% of these occur just once. The biggest ten clones account for around 0.61% of the sample.

V loses 4 bases at its end and J loses 9 bases; junction bases beyond the gene matches: 12. The CDR1 and CDR2 encoded by the germline V gene are SGHRS and YFSETQ. Its CDR3 holds 15 amino acids, cysteine through phenylalanine. This entry keeps only the CDR3 DNA: 45 bases, framed from base 1. Donors were healthy HIV-negative adults with no recently reported acute infections or vaccinations. Only Caucasian adults living in Nashville, Tennessee, USA were represented among the donors. CD4+ T cells were enriched by magnetic negative selection; naive cells were then positively selected on CD45RA, and the negative fraction formed the memory subset. Blood was obtained by leukapheresis, after which PBMCs were separated by Ficoll-Histopaque density gradient centrifugation and cryopreserved in liquid nitrogen vapor phase. Analytical flow cytometry was used to check the purity and quantity of each magnetically sorted T cell population. Each sorted fraction had its genomic DNA isolated and then quantified by UV absorbance on a Nanodrop 2000c.

The source of the sample is a study of shared clonotypes between healthy human individuals (dated by TCRdb to 2020 to 2021). About the study as a whole: A few men and a couple of women, aged 18 to 49 years, made up the cohort. Per donor, three plates each were used for CD4 naive and CD4 memory, two for CD8 naive, and one for CD8 memory. To estimate repertoire size and how much clonotype sharing occurs between individuals, the study deeply sequenced the blood TCR repertoires of five healthy adults. To increase sequencing depth and limit assay-specific biases, TCR repertoire library preparation and sequencing were carried out by different laboratories using diverse techniques. Leukapheresis yielded between about 0.9 and 8.9 billion PBMCs per donor. The investigation overall reported the following: Sharing across a few donors was observed for approximately 5% of naive CD4, under 4% of naive CD8, 2% to 2.5% of memory CD4, and around 0.4% of memory CD8 clonotypes. Sampling was limited to blood, and TCR repertoires in tissue likely differ from TCR repertoires in blood. Larger estimated clonotype richness was generally found for naive subsets than for memory subsets. Pairwise subsampling indicated that sequencing depth was expected to affect the degree of clonotype sharing among donors. Because the study included only a small number of donors, the genetic and exposure-history diversity represented was limited. Rarefaction of sorted-subset datasets indicated incomplete sequencing despite the large sequencing depth. Compared with non-shared clonotypes, the clonotypes found in all four sorted-subset donors had higher generation probabilities.

The rearrangement joined TRBV5-1 to TRBJ2-1, with 8 bases matching TRBD2. This TCR came from a man between 18 and 29 years old in good health. Some clones in this sample may be carry-over from other donors' samples. The material sequenced was memory CD4+ T cells from PBMCs. The sample's cell subset or site label is to be understood as: CD45RA-negative fraction. The CDR3 sequence is CASSPPGLDSGEQFF. The DNA reads TGCGCCAGCAGCCCACCGGGACTAGACTCGGGTGAGCAGTTCTTC.